These T cell receptor beta chains were read from a single sample in a study of tumor and adjacent non-tumor tissue in lung cancer. TCRdb processed the multiplex PCR reads anew with MiXCR; each CDR3 protein has one entry. The profile shows 60,000 to 85,000 distinct CDR3 sequences, around 86% of them singletons. What was sequenced was lung tumor tissue. Every receptor here comes from a woman aged 45-60 years with non-small cell lung cancer. Each CDR3 is given with its conserved first and last residue. Each record gives: CDR3 protein, CDR3 DNA, V gene, D gene, J gene, clone size, CDR3 length. The D gene is left open where the match is weak. Clone size is given for some rows only: seen once, a few or many times, or a class if the clone is expanded.

cdr3_aa: CASSEGPGAGYEKLFF
cdr3_nt: TGTGCCAGCAGTGAAGGGCCGGGGGCAGGGTATGAAAAACTGTTCTTT
v_call: TRBV6-1
d_call: .
j_call: TRBJ1-4
clone_size: .
cdr3_length: 16

cdr3_aa: CTSTPDNAYEQYF
cdr3_nt: TGTACCAGCACCCCTGACAATGCCTACGAACAGTACTTC
v_call: TRBV6-2/TRBV6-3
d_call: .
j_call: TRBJ2-7
clone_size: .
cdr3_length: 13

cdr3_aa: CASSEQGANSSPLQF
cdr3_nt: TGTGCCAGCAGCGAACAGGGGGCGAATAGTTCACCCCTCCAATTT
v_call: TRBV6-1
d_call: TRBD1
j_call: TRBJ1-6
clone_size: .
cdr3_length: 15

cdr3_aa: CASTTGLTYDQYF
cdr3_nt: TGTGCCAGCACCACGGGCCTAACCTACGATCAGTACTTC
v_call: TRBV6-5
d_call: .
j_call: TRBJ2-7
clone_size: .
cdr3_length: 13

cdr3_aa: CASSLRGGGFVGETQYF
cdr3_nt: TGTGCCAGCAGCTTACGAGGGGGAGGATTTGTAGGGGAGACCCAGTACTTC
v_call: TRBV7-2
d_call: .
j_call: TRBJ2-5
clone_size: many
cdr3_length: 17

cdr3_aa: CASSELENYEQYF
cdr3_nt: TGCGCCAGCAGTGAGCTCGAGAATTACGAGCAGTACTTC
v_call: TRBV10-2
d_call: .
j_call: TRBJ2-7
clone_size: many
cdr3_length: 13

cdr3_aa: CASSLKGGGNTDTQYF
cdr3_nt: TGTGCCAGCAGCTTAAAGGGCGGGGGCAACACAGATACGCAGTATTTT
v_call: TRBV7-9
d_call: .
j_call: TRBJ2-3
clone_size: many
cdr3_length: 16

cdr3_aa: CACSSSGYEQFF
cdr3_nt: TGTGCCTGCAGCTCCTCCGGATATGAACAGTTCTTC
v_call: TRBV11-2
d_call: .
j_call: TRBJ2-1
clone_size: once
cdr3_length: 12

cdr3_aa: CASSREWTGGEFF
cdr3_nt: TGCGCCAGCAGCCGAGAGTGGACAGGGGGGGAGTTCTTC
v_call: TRBV4-1
d_call: TRBD1
j_call: TRBJ2-1
clone_size: .
cdr3_length: 13

cdr3_aa: CVSEGGNTDAFF
cdr3_nt: TGTGTCAGTGAAGGAGGGAACACTGATGCTTTCTTT
v_call: TRBV6-2/TRBV6-3
d_call: .
j_call: TRBJ1-1
clone_size: .
cdr3_length: 12

cdr3_aa: CAGTPGVMNTEAFF
cdr3_nt: TGTGCCGGCACCCCGGGGGTGATGAACACTGAAGCTTTCTTT
v_call: TRBV11-2
d_call: .
j_call: TRBJ1-1
clone_size: .
cdr3_length: 14

cdr3_aa: CSVDEGTTSEAFF
cdr3_nt: TGCAGCGTTGACGAAGGGACAACTAGTGAAGCTTTCTTT
v_call: TRBV29-1
d_call: .
j_call: TRBJ1-1
clone_size: once
cdr3_length: 13

cdr3_aa: CASGEENMQYF
cdr3_nt: TGCGCCAGTGGAGAGGAGAATATGCAGTATTTT
v_call: TRBV10-2
d_call: .
j_call: TRBJ2-3
clone_size: .
cdr3_length: 11

cdr3_aa: CSARDYTETETQYF
cdr3_nt: TGCAGTGCTAGAGATTATACAGAAACAGAAACGCAGTATTTT
v_call: TRBV20-1
d_call: .
j_call: TRBJ2-3
clone_size: .
cdr3_length: 14

cdr3_aa: CARSGVLAYEQYF
cdr3_nt: TGTGCCAGGAGTGGGGTTTTGGCATACGAGCAGTACTTC
v_call: TRBV28
d_call: .
j_call: TRBJ2-7
clone_size: .
cdr3_length: 13

cdr3_aa: CSATRVQGGELFF
cdr3_nt: TGCAGTGCCACCAGGGTGCAAGGCGGGGAGCTGTTTTTT
v_call: TRBV20-1
d_call: .
j_call: TRBJ2-2
clone_size: .
cdr3_length: 13

cdr3_aa: CSARGLRDASSEQFF
cdr3_nt: TGCAGTGCTAGAGGTCTCCGGGACGCCTCTTCCGAGCAGTTCTTC
v_call: TRBV20-1
d_call: .
j_call: TRBJ2-1
clone_size: .
cdr3_length: 15

cdr3_aa: CASGDPGLHKTSSYNEQFF
cdr3_nt: TGTGCCAGTGGTGACCCAGGACTCCATAAGACAAGCTCCTACAATGAGCAGTTCTTC
v_call: TRBV6-1
d_call: .
j_call: TRBJ2-1
clone_size: .
cdr3_length: 19

cdr3_aa: CSFEDGANEQYF
cdr3_nt: TGCAGCTTTGAAGATGGGGCGAACGAGCAGTACTTC
v_call: TRBV29-1
d_call: .
j_call: TRBJ2-7
clone_size: .
cdr3_length: 12

cdr3_aa: CASSWRTGGNAEAFF
cdr3_nt: TGTGCCAGCAGTTGGAGGACAGGGGGCAACGCTGAAGCATTCTTT
v_call: TRBV6-2/TRBV6-3
d_call: TRBD1
j_call: TRBJ1-1
clone_size: .
cdr3_length: 15

cdr3_aa: CANSLGGDTQYF
cdr3_nt: TGTGCCAACAGTTTGGGAGGGGATACGCAGTATTTT
v_call: TRBV5-4
d_call: TRBD2
j_call: TRBJ2-3
clone_size: .
cdr3_length: 12

cdr3_aa: CASSLTSGTGLNEQFF
cdr3_nt: TGCGCCAGCAGCTTGACGTCCGGGACAGGGCTGAATGAGCAGTTCTTC
v_call: TRBV5-1
d_call: TRBD1
j_call: TRBJ2-1
clone_size: few
cdr3_length: 16

cdr3_aa: CASVEDNEALF
cdr3_nt: TGTGCCAGCGTGGAGGACAATGAAGCTCTCTTT
v_call: TRBV12-3/TRBV12-4
d_call: .
j_call: TRBJ1-1
clone_size: once
cdr3_length: 11

cdr3_aa: CDSSLSWTGATEAFF
cdr3_nt: TGTGATAGTAGTTTATCCTGGACAGGGGCAACTGAAGCTTTCTTT
v_call: TRBV28
d_call: TRBD1
j_call: TRBJ1-1
clone_size: .
cdr3_length: 15

cdr3_aa: CASSPGAGELFF
cdr3_nt: TGTGCCAGCAGTCCCGGAGCCGGGGAGCTGTTTTTC
v_call: TRBV25-1
d_call: .
j_call: TRBJ2-2
clone_size: once
cdr3_length: 12

cdr3_aa: CSGNSGTYNDQFF
cdr3_nt: TGCAGTGGGAATAGCGGGACTTACAATGATCAGTTCTTC
v_call: TRBV20-1
d_call: TRBD2
j_call: TRBJ2-1
clone_size: .
cdr3_length: 13

cdr3_aa: CASTGGTVNSPLRF
cdr3_nt: TGTGCCAGCACGGGAGGGACAGTTAATTCACCCCTCCGCTTT
v_call: TRBV2
d_call: TRBD1
j_call: TRBJ1-6
clone_size: many
cdr3_length: 14

cdr3_aa: CASRFIAGGDDGQFF
cdr3_nt: TGTGCCAGCAGGTTTATAGCGGGAGGAGACGATGGGCAGTTCTTC
v_call: TRBV11-2
d_call: TRBD2
j_call: TRBJ2-1
clone_size: .
cdr3_length: 15

cdr3_aa: CSAGATGGATLYF
cdr3_nt: TGCAGTGCCGGGGCAACAGGGGGAGCGACCCTGTACTTC
v_call: TRBV20-1
d_call: TRBD1
j_call: TRBJ2-5
clone_size: .
cdr3_length: 13

cdr3_aa: CASSQDMGSYPDQFF
cdr3_nt: TGCGCCAGCAGCCAAGATATGGGTTCATATCCGGACCAGTTTTTC
v_call: TRBV4-3
d_call: .
j_call: TRBJ2-1
clone_size: .
cdr3_length: 15

cdr3_aa: CASSGRLAWFYGYSF
cdr3_nt: TGTGCCAGCAGTGGAAGATTGGCGTGGTTTTATGGCTACAGCTTC
v_call: TRBV6-1
d_call: .
j_call: TRBJ1-2
clone_size: .
cdr3_length: 15

cdr3_aa: CSVESFGIVTGNQPQHF
cdr3_nt: TGCAGCGTTGAATCGTTCGGGATCGTGACAGGGAATCAGCCCCAGCATTTT
v_call: TRBV29-1
d_call: TRBD1
j_call: TRBJ1-5
clone_size: .
cdr3_length: 17

cdr3_aa: CASSSTGGTSNYGYTF
cdr3_nt: TGTGCCAGCAGTTCGACAGGGGGGACTTCTAACTATGGCTACACCTTC
v_call: TRBV6-5
d_call: TRBD1
j_call: TRBJ1-2
clone_size: many
cdr3_length: 16

cdr3_aa: CSVDKGTATEAFF
cdr3_nt: TGCAGTGTTGACAAAGGGACAGCTACTGAAGCTTTCTTT
v_call: TRBV29-1
d_call: TRBD1
j_call: TRBJ1-1
clone_size: .
cdr3_length: 13

cdr3_aa: CASRQGNHQPQYF
cdr3_nt: TGTGCCAGCAGACAGGGGAACCACCAACCCCAATATTTT
v_call: TRBV28
d_call: TRBD1
j_call: TRBJ1-5
clone_size: once
cdr3_length: 13